These T cell receptor beta chains were read from a single sample in a study of shared clonotypes between healthy human individuals. The table came from immunoSEQ multiplex PCR; TCRdb's copy has only in-frame clones and leaves some out. The table has approximately 120,000 clones, under 70% seen once. The sample was memory CD8+ T cells sorted from blood. The source of these receptors is a woman between 25 and 40 years old in good health. Both conserved end residues are part of each CDR3. D genes are given only for firm matches. Rows give clone size only sometimes, using once, few, many, or a class for an expanded clone.

len: 17; abundance: NA; d_gene: TRBD2; j_gene: TRBJ2-3; v_gene: TRBV2; CDR3aa: CASSEGTSGRRADTQYF; CDR3nt: TGTGCCAGCAGTGAAGGGACTAGCGGGAGGAGAGCAGATACGCAGTATTTT
len: 14; abundance: NA; d_gene: TRBD1; j_gene: TRBJ2-1; v_gene: TRBV18; CDR3aa: CASSRTGDWNEQFF; CDR3nt: TGTGCCAGCTCCCGGACAGGCGATTGGAATGAGCAGTTCTTC
len: 14; abundance: NA; d_gene: NA; j_gene: TRBJ2-7; v_gene: TRBV4-1; CDR3aa: CASSQRQQGYEQYF; CDR3nt: TGCGCCAGCAGCCAACGCCAACAGGGCTACGAGCAGTACTTC
len: 14; abundance: NA; d_gene: TRBD2; j_gene: TRBJ2-7; v_gene: TRBV7-9; CDR3aa: CASSFGTLGGEQYF; CDR3nt: TGTGCCAGCAGCTTTGGAACCCTGGGGGGGGAGCAGTACTTC
len: 13; abundance: NA; d_gene: TRBD1; j_gene: TRBJ2-5; v_gene: TRBV27; CDR3aa: CASSIAGGETQYF; CDR3nt: TGTGCCAGCAGTATAGCAGGGGGAGAGACCCAGTACTTC
len: 16; abundance: NA; d_gene: TRBD2; j_gene: TRBJ2-3; v_gene: TRBV7-9; CDR3aa: CASSLVSGRFVDTQYF; CDR3nt: TGTGCCAGCAGCTTAGTTAGCGGGAGGTTTGTAGATACGCAGTATTTT
len: 15; abundance: once; d_gene: TRBD2; j_gene: TRBJ2-1; v_gene: TRBV7-9; CDR3aa: CASDSPLAGVDEQFF; CDR3nt: TGTGCCAGCGACTCTCCACTAGCGGGAGTCGATGAGCAGTTCTTC
len: 16; abundance: NA; d_gene: TRBD1; j_gene: TRBJ1-1; v_gene: TRBV11-2; CDR3aa: CASSLLYGTGDTEAFF; CDR3nt: TGTGCCAGCAGCTTACTTTACGGGACAGGGGACACTGAAGCTTTCTTT
len: 14; abundance: NA; d_gene: NA; j_gene: TRBJ2-1; v_gene: TRBV25-1; CDR3aa: CASSEQQGGDEQFF; CDR3nt: TGTGCCAGCAGTGAACAACAGGGGGGGGATGAGCAGTTCTTC
len: 14; abundance: NA; d_gene: TRBD2; j_gene: TRBJ2-5; v_gene: TRBV30; CDR3aa: CASEREGLWETQYF; CDR3nt: TGTGCCTCCGAGCGGGAGGGCCTGTGGGAGACCCAGTACTTC
len: 15; abundance: NA; d_gene: TRBD1; j_gene: TRBJ2-7; v_gene: TRBV4-1; CDR3aa: CASSLEDRGGHEQYF; CDR3nt: TGCGCCAGCAGCCTCGAAGACAGGGGTGGCCACGAGCAGTACTTC
len: 13; abundance: many; d_gene: NA; j_gene: TRBJ1-1; v_gene: TRBV6-1; CDR3aa: CASTTESFTEAFF; CDR3nt: TGTGCCAGCACCACCGAGTCGTTCACTGAAGCTTTCTTT
len: 15; abundance: NA; d_gene: TRBD2; j_gene: TRBJ2-2; v_gene: TRBV6-6; CDR3aa: CASRFSGTGTGELFF; CDR3nt: TGTGCCAGCAGATTTAGCGGGACGGGCACCGGGGAGCTGTTTTTT
len: 15; abundance: many; d_gene: NA; j_gene: TRBJ2-1; v_gene: TRBV28; CDR3aa: CASSLVGEPYNEQFF; CDR3nt: TGTGCCAGCAGTTTGGTCGGGGAACCCTACAATGAGCAGTTCTTC
len: 15; abundance: NA; d_gene: TRBD2; j_gene: TRBJ2-2; v_gene: TRBV5-6; CDR3aa: CASSSLAGYTGELFF; CDR3nt: TGTGCCAGCAGCTCACTAGCGGGATATACCGGGGAGCTGTTTTTT
len: 15; abundance: NA; d_gene: TRBD2; j_gene: TRBJ2-7; v_gene: TRBV7-8; CDR3aa: CASSLEREIGYEQYF; CDR3nt: TGTGCCAGCAGCTTAGAGCGGGAGATCGGCTACGAGCAGTACTTC
len: 17; abundance: NA; d_gene: TRBD2; j_gene: TRBJ2-7; v_gene: TRBV5-1; CDR3aa: CASSSSGTSGIVYEQYF; CDR3nt: TGCGCCAGCAGTTCATCCGGGACTAGCGGGATTGTTTACGAGCAGTACTTC
len: 15; abundance: once; d_gene: TRBD1; j_gene: TRBJ1-5; v_gene: TRBV28; CDR3aa: CASRTPTGLSHPQHF; CDR3nt: TGTGCCAGCAGAACTCCGACAGGGCTCTCCCACCCCCAGCATTTT
len: 12; abundance: NA; d_gene: TRBD2; j_gene: TRBJ2-3; v_gene: TRBV5-8; CDR3aa: CASRTSGDTQYF; CDR3nt: TGTGCCAGCAGGACTAGCGGGGATACGCAGTATTTT
len: 14; abundance: NA; d_gene: TRBD1; j_gene: TRBJ1-2; v_gene: TRBV10-2; CDR3aa: CASSEQGSLDGYTF; CDR3nt: TGCGCCAGCAGTGAACAGGGGAGCTTGGATGGCTACACCTTC
len: 17; abundance: few; d_gene: TRBD1; j_gene: TRBJ2-7; v_gene: TRBV15; CDR3aa: CATSRVTGGTTSYEQYF; CDR3nt: TGTGCCACCAGCAGAGTAACAGGGGGGACAACATCCTACGAGCAGTACTTC
len: 15; abundance: NA; d_gene: TRBD2; j_gene: TRBJ2-1; v_gene: TRBV5-4; CDR3aa: CASSQGLAGVVEQFF; CDR3nt: TGTGCCAGCAGCCAGGGACTAGCGGGAGTGGTTGAGCAGTTCTTC
len: 15; abundance: many; d_gene: NA; j_gene: TRBJ1-1; v_gene: TRBV27; CDR3aa: CASSLSGYLNTEAFF; CDR3nt: TGTGCCAGCAGTTTATCAGGGTACTTGAACACTGAAGCTTTCTTT
len: 15; abundance: once; d_gene: TRBD1; j_gene: TRBJ2-1; v_gene: TRBV9; CDR3aa: CASSPTGGDRNEQFF; CDR3nt: TGTGCCAGCAGCCCTACAGGGGGCGACCGGAATGAGCAGTTCTTC
len: 15; abundance: NA; d_gene: NA; j_gene: TRBJ2-2; v_gene: TRBV11-3; CDR3aa: CASSEYPSATGELFF; CDR3nt: TGTGCCAGCAGCGAATACCCTAGCGCCACCGGGGAGCTGTTTTTT
len: 15; abundance: NA; d_gene: NA; j_gene: TRBJ2-1; v_gene: TRBV2; CDR3aa: CASSPGRDFYNEQFF; CDR3nt: TGTGCCAGCAGCCCCGGCCGGGACTTCTACAATGAGCAGTTCTTC
len: 15; abundance: NA; d_gene: NA; j_gene: TRBJ2-7; v_gene: TRBV4-2; CDR3aa: CASSQDQIGAYEQYF; CDR3nt: TGTGCCAGCAGCCAAGACCAAATCGGGGCCTACGAGCAGTACTTC
len: 16; abundance: NA; d_gene: NA; j_gene: TRBJ2-7; v_gene: TRBV30; CDR3aa: CASAPSGRRISYEQYF; CDR3nt: TGTGCCTCCGCCCCCTCGGGACGACGGATCTCCTACGAGCAGTACTTC
len: 14; abundance: NA; d_gene: NA; j_gene: TRBJ2-1; v_gene: TRBV7-2; CDR3aa: CASSPRGYDNEQFF; CDR3nt: TGTGCCAGCAGCCCCCGGGGGTACGACAATGAGCAGTTCTTC
len: 13; abundance: NA; d_gene: NA; j_gene: TRBJ1-5; v_gene: TRBV25-1; CDR3aa: CASSMMENQPQHF; CDR3nt: TGTGCCAGTTCAATGATGGAGAATCAGCCCCAGCATTTT
len: 10; abundance: NA; d_gene: NA; j_gene: TRBJ1-2; v_gene: TRBV5-5; CDR3aa: CASSFRIEDF; CDR3nt: TGTGCCAGCAGCTTCCGAATTGAGGATTTC
len: 18; abundance: once; d_gene: NA; j_gene: TRBJ1-1; v_gene: TRBV19; CDR3aa: CASSTGLFINGLNTEAFF; CDR3nt: TGTGCCAGTAGTACAGGTCTCTTCATTAACGGATTGAACACTGAAGCTTTCTTT
len: 13; abundance: once; d_gene: NA; j_gene: TRBJ2-1; v_gene: TRBV10-1; CDR3aa: CASSLGLVNEQFF; CDR3nt: TGCGCCAGCAGTCTCGGACTGGTCAATGAGCAGTTCTTC
len: 14; abundance: NA; d_gene: NA; j_gene: TRBJ2-7; v_gene: TRBV27; CDR3aa: CASSLQGPRGEQYF; CDR3nt: TGTGCCAGCAGTTTACAGGGGCCACGGGGCGAGCAGTACTTC
len: 18; abundance: NA; d_gene: NA; j_gene: TRBJ2-2; v_gene: TRBV15; CDR3aa: CATSRPYKKSWATGELFF; CDR3nt: TGTGCCACCAGCAGACCATATAAGAAAAGCTGGGCCACCGGGGAGCTGTTTTTT
len: 14; abundance: few; d_gene: NA; j_gene: TRBJ2-7; v_gene: TRBV19; CDR3aa: CASTSRDSTYEQYF; CDR3nt: TGTGCCAGTACCTCCCGGGACTCCACCTACGAGCAGTACTTC
len: 13; abundance: NA; d_gene: NA; j_gene: TRBJ2-5; v_gene: TRBV27; CDR3aa: CASSPRPQETQYF; CDR3nt: TGTGCCAGCAGCCCTCGGCCACAAGAGACCCAGTACTTC
len: 14; abundance: NA; d_gene: NA; j_gene: TRBJ2-4; v_gene: TRBV6-5; CDR3aa: CASIVDPAKNIQYF; CDR3nt: TGTGCCAGCATCGTGGACCCAGCCAAAAACATTCAGTACTTC
len: 15; abundance: NA; d_gene: TRBD2; j_gene: TRBJ2-5; v_gene: TRBV4-2; CDR3aa: CASTPGLAHVETQYF; CDR3nt: TGTGCCAGCACCCCCGGACTAGCCCACGTAGAGACCCAGTACTTC
len: 13; abundance: NA; d_gene: NA; j_gene: TRBJ1-5; v_gene: TRBV28; CDR3aa: CASSYLSNQPQHF; CDR3nt: TGTGCCAGCAGTTACCTAAGCAATCAGCCCCAGCATTTT
len: 14; abundance: NA; d_gene: NA; j_gene: TRBJ1-5; v_gene: TRBV5-6; CDR3aa: CASSVGGLNQPQHF; CDR3nt: TGTGCCAGCAGCGTAGGGGGGTTGAATCAGCCCCAGCATTTT
len: 15; abundance: NA; d_gene: TRBD2; j_gene: TRBJ2-7; v_gene: TRBV4-1; CDR3aa: CASSQVGLVRYEQYF; CDR3nt: TGCGCCAGCAGCCAAGTGGGACTAGTCCGGTACGAGCAGTACTTC